This TCR beta chain was profiled in a study of T cells in Graves' hyperthyroidism and ophthalmopathy. Amplification targeted TCR beta CDR3 regions from RNA transcripts. The HTBI primer set was used in a first-round RT-PCR of the TCR CDR3. One entry per CDR3 protein, called by TCRdb with MiXCR from the multiplex PCR reads. The repertoire holds around 350,000 distinct CDR3 sequences, with roughly 15% as singletons. Germline lookup yields CDR1 LNHDA and CDR2 SQIVND (reference sequence). V shed 10 bases, J shed 6 bases, and the junction held 14 bases outside the gene matches. The CDR3 totals 15 residues. Orbital computed tomography and thyroid ultrasound, together with serum TRAb and thyroxine and clinical symptoms, were used for diagnoses.

The V call is TRBV19, the J call TRBJ2-1; 8 bases match TRBD2. The material sequenced was blood. The receptor was derived from a woman between 55 and 75 years old with Graves' ophthalmopathy. The DNA for the CDR3 is TGTGCCACCACCCCCTCGTTTGCGGGAGGCAATGAGCAGTTCTTC. Translating it yields CATTPSFAGGNEQFF.